The source of this TCR beta chain is a study of early T cells in non-severe SARS-CoV-2 infection. The sample holds many counts of this clonotype. Deletions cut 7 bases from V and 7 bases from J, with 23 bases between. This CDR3 has 16 amino acids. Germline lookup yields CDR1 MDHEN and CDR2 SYDVKM. Individual cDNA molecules carried attached unique molecular identifiers. MiXCR, applied by TCRdb to the 5' RACE reads, yields one record per CDR3 protein. The sample lists roughly 72,000 distinct CDR3 sequences, around 11% occurring once. V usage is TRBV28 and J usage is TRBJ1-5, with a tentative D call TRBD1 (6 bases). This clonotype was obtained from an adult who was a healthcare worker with PCR-confirmed SARS-CoV-2 infection or an uninfected control (not recorded which). The sample here was whole blood, taken at baseline. CDR3 sequence reads: CASISTGGGVLQPQHF. CDR3 nucleotide sequence: TGTGCCAGCATCTCGACGGGAGGGGGAGTTTTGCAGCCCCAGCATTTT.